This T cell receptor (beta chain) was recorded in a study of blood T cells in healthy people across ages. Combining a sample-barcoded 5' primer with a J-beta primer mix, a second PCR ran for roughly 7 to 12 cycles. With 12 random nucleotides, a template-switch adaptor tagged each individual cDNA molecule. TCRdb reanalysed the 5' RACE reads using MiXCR and keeps one entry per CDR3 protein. Here the sample spans 500,000 to 550,000 distinct CDR3 sequences, less than 25% being singletons. As concerns this clonotype: The antigen is not known. The junction differs from germline at one of its ends, possibly a read error.

Germline V lookup: CDR1 LGHNA, CDR2 YNFKEQ. The CDR3 extends over 16 amino acids. Broader study findings: There were more naive CD4+ cells and higher diversity in long-lived donors than in aged donors.

These data also featured in a second study, about T cells of mothers and their children. That paper states: Each child contributed millions of TCR beta CDR3 reads, while each mother contributed over 8 million.

The gene calls are TRBV4-2 and TRBJ1-1; D gene uncertain. Sequencing was carried out using blood. This TCR was sampled from a boy between 10 and 17 years old in good health. The CDR3 DNA reads as TGTGCCGGCAGCCAAGATTTGGCTTACGGAGGCACTGAAGCTTTCTTT. This encodes CAGSQDLAYGGTEAFF.